Listed below are T cell receptor beta chains from one sample, sequenced in a study of T cell responses to AZD1222 COVID-19 vaccine. Sequenced by immunoSEQ multiplex PCR; TCRdb stores in-frame clones only, minus some. The data show 100,000 to 120,000 clones, 70% to 90% seen once. Specimen: peripheral blood, collected 28 days after the second AZD1222 dose. The receptors here all came from an adult who received the AZD1222 COVID-19 vaccine. Each CDR3 is given with its conserved first and last residue. The D gene is left open where the match is weak. Size values are once, few and many counts, or a class for expanded clones, and some rows have none.

j_gene,abundance,v_gene,d_gene,CDR3aa,CDR3nt
TRBJ1-4,NA,TRBV18,NA,CASSPNQNNEKLFF,TGTGCCAGCTCACCGAATCAGAACAACGAAAAACTGTTTTTT
TRBJ2-7,NA,TRBV7-8,TRBD1,CASSQDRGPYEQYF,TGTGCCAGCAGCCAGGACAGGGGCCCATACGAGCAGTACTTC
TRBJ2-1,NA,TRBV28,TRBD2,CASTEGGRARFEQFF,TGTGCCAGCACCGAGGGAGGGAGGGCCAGATTTGAGCAGTTCTTC
TRBJ1-2,NA,TRBV18,TRBD1,CASSPSSAPSTGEANYGYTF,TGTGCCAGCTCACCTAGTTCGGCTCCCTCAACAGGGGAAGCTAACTATGGCTACACCTTC
TRBJ2-1,NA,TRBV12-3/TRBV12-4,NA,CASSSGAYNEQFF,TGTGCCAGCAGCTCGGGGGCCTACAATGAGCAGTTCTTC
TRBJ1-4,NA,TRBV5-1,NA,CASSPLGGPDEKLFF,TGCGCCAGCAGCCCTTTGGGGGGGCCCGATGAAAAACTGTTTTTT
TRBJ2-7,NA,TRBV12-3/TRBV12-4,TRBD1,CASSFDRAYEQYF,TGTGCCAGCAGTTTCGACAGGGCCTACGAGCAGTACTTC
TRBJ2-3,NA,TRBV12-3/TRBV12-4,NA,CASNPNRDTQYF,TGTGCCAGCAACCCCAATCGAGATACGCAGTATTTT
TRBJ1-1,NA,TRBV7-6,NA,CASSFLRASYTYTEAFF,TGTGCCAGCAGCTTCCTGCGGGCCAGCTACACCTACACTGAAGCTTTCTTT
TRBJ1-4,NA,TRBV15,NA,CATSRLGNNEKLFF,TGTGCCACCAGCCGCTTGGGGAATAATGAAAAACTGTTTTTT
TRBJ1-3,NA,TRBV18,NA,CASSPLKGGAGNTIYF,TGTGCCAGCTCCCCCCTGAAGGGTGGCGCTGGAAACACCATATATTTT
TRBJ1-2,NA,TRBV4-1,TRBD1,CASSQVGDRGLGYTF,TGCGCCAGCAGCCAAGTTGGGGACAGGGGGCTTGGCTACACCTTC
TRBJ1-1,NA,TRBV28,TRBD1,CASSLLSGTGNTEAFF,TGTGCCAGCAGTTTATTGTCCGGGACAGGGAACACTGAAGCTTTCTTT
TRBJ2-7,few,TRBV15,TRBD1,CATSRDIRQGRNF,TGTGCCACCAGCAGAGATATAAGACAGGGAAGAAACTTC
TRBJ2-3,NA,TRBV9,TRBD2,CASSVATRTSGSADTQYF,TGTGCCAGCAGCGTAGCTACGCGGACTAGCGGGAGTGCAGATACGCAGTATTTT
TRBJ2-5,NA,TRBV11-2,NA,CASSLAPAETQYF,TGTGCCAGCAGCTTAGCCCCAGCTGAGACCCAGTACTTC
TRBJ1-2,NA,TRBV5-5,NA,CASSLAGVYGYTF,TGTGCCAGCAGCTTGGCCGGGGTCTATGGCTACACCTTC
TRBJ1-1,NA,TRBV18,NA,CASSPLGGNTEAFF,TGTGCCAGCTCACCTCTTGGAGGGAACACTGAAGCTTTCTTT
TRBJ2-2,NA,TRBV7-9,TRBD2,CASSLRILAGTGELFF,TGTGCCAGCAGCTTAAGAATACTAGCGGGCACCGGGGAGCTGTTTTTT
TRBJ2-7,NA,TRBV11-2,NA,CASSLVGTSFGFDEQYF,TGTGCCAGCAGCTTAGTTGGGACTTCGTTCGGTTTCGACGAGCAGTACTTC
TRBJ2-3,NA,TRBV5-1,NA,CASSLSPTDTQYF,TGCGCCAGCAGCTTGAGTCCAACAGATACGCAGTATTTT
TRBJ1-2,NA,TRBV18,TRBD1,CASSPGQQRGGYTF,TGTGCCAGCTCACCGGGACAGCAAAGGGGTGGCTACACCTTC
TRBJ2-1,NA,TRBV5-5,TRBD2,CASTLSGGAYNEQFF,TGTGCCAGCACCCTCAGCGGGGGGGCCTACAATGAGCAGTTCTTC
TRBJ2-7,once,TRBV9,TRBD2,CASSVTPTSGGEQYF,TGTGCCAGCAGCGTAACCCCGACTAGCGGGGGCGAGCAGTACTTC
TRBJ1-6,NA,TRBV5-8,NA,CASTSGQGWTSSPLHF,TGTGCCAGCACCTCGGGGCAGGGTTGGACCTCTTCACCCCTCCACTTT
TRBJ1-1,NA,TRBV19,NA,CASIRSRTNTEAFF,TGTGCCAGTATAAGGTCCAGGACTAACACTGAAGCTTTCTTT
TRBJ1-5,NA,TRBV10-2,NA,CASSVGGNSNQPQHF,TGCGCCAGCAGTGTCGGTGGAAATAGCAATCAGCCCCAGCATTTT
TRBJ2-2,NA,TRBV7-9,NA,CASSPTLASNTGELFF,TGTGCCAGCAGTCCAACTCTAGCGAGTAACACCGGGGAGCTGTTTTTT
TRBJ1-4,NA,TRBV5-4,NA,CASSLGAGEKLFF,TGTGCCAGCAGCTTGGGAGCGGGGGAAAAACTGTTTTTT
TRBJ2-3,NA,TRBV5-1,TRBD1,CASSLGDRGRTTDTQYF,TGCGCCAGCAGCTTGGGGGACAGGGGGCGGACCACAGATACGCAGTATTTT
TRBJ2-5,NA,TRBV27,TRBD2,CASSTLLAGGPTETQYF,TGTGCCAGCAGTACCCTACTAGCGGGAGGGCCTACCGAGACCCAGTACTTC
TRBJ2-7,NA,TRBV6-2/TRBV6-3,TRBD1,CASSYGRGISYEQYF,TGTGCCAGCAGTTACGGCAGGGGGATATCCTACGAGCAGTACTTC
TRBJ1-2,NA,TRBV12-3/TRBV12-4,NA,CASSLLGTYGYTF,TGTGCCAGCAGTCTCTTGGGGACCTATGGCTACACCTTC
TRBJ2-3,NA,TRBV5-1,NA,CASSLTLLTDTQYF,TGCGCCAGCAGCTTGACCCTCCTCACAGATACGCAGTATTTT
TRBJ1-1,few,TRBV12-3/TRBV12-4,NA,CASSLATDTEAFF,TGTGCCAGCAGTTTAGCTACAGACACTGAAGCTTTCTTT
TRBJ1-1,NA,TRBV6-5,NA,CATGWRATNTEAFF,TGTGCCACCGGGTGGAGGGCAACCAACACTGAAGCTTTCTTT
TRBJ2-2,NA,TRBV10-1,NA,CASICGELFF,TGCGCCAGCATTTGCGGGGAGCTGTTTTTT
TRBJ1-6,NA,TRBV19,NA,CASSIRGSLAPLHF,TGTGCCAGTAGTATACGAGGGTCTTTGGCACCCCTCCACTTT
TRBJ1-5,NA,TRBV27,TRBD1,CASSLSVAGGYQPQHF,TGTGCCAGCAGTTTATCGGTGGCAGGGGGTTATCAGCCCCAGCATTTT